The table lists the clone carrying this TCR beta chain with many counts. Antigen: not known. TCRdb re-derived calls from the 5' RACE reads in MiXCR, one entry per CDR3 protein. The table has about 660,000 distinct CDR3 sequences, over 8.5% seen once. The sample belongs to a study of identical twins. Overall study results and limits: Clonotypes of the beta chain that were abundant in cord blood carried fewer insertions (memory repertoires showed none).

The length of the CDR3 is 15 residues. CDR1 is MNHEY, CDR2 SMNVEV, per germline (reference sequence). V gave up 6 bases and J gave up 5 bases; unmatched junction bases: 7. The sample also formed part of further work on yellow fever vaccine responses in identical twins.

The source is a woman between 18 and 29 years old in good health. The sample was PBMCs. The chain employs TRBV27 and TRBJ2-5; 12 bases fit TRBD2. CDR3 sequence: CASSTTSGGGETQYF. CDR3 DNA sequence: TGTGCCAGCAGCACGACTAGCGGGGGAGGTGAGACCCAGTACTTC.